These 18 T cell receptor beta chains were all obtained from the same sample, sequenced in a study of cytomegalovirus exposure and HLA in healthy donors. TCRdb's table, derived via immunoSEQ multiplex PCR, lists solely in-frame clones and lacks some. The table lists about 150,000 clones, 88% of them singletons. The sample taken for sequencing was PBMCs. The receptors shown here come from a young man in good health and CMV-seronegative.

CDR3 nucleotide sequence: TGTGCCAGTAGTATAGAAACAGGTTCCACAGATACGCAGTATTTT. As protein: CASSIETGSTDTQYF. The chain combines TRBV19 with TRBJ2-3; a possible D gene is TRBD1 (5 bases). This CDR3 is built from 15 residues. Per the germline V gene, CDR1 is LNHDA and CDR2 is SQIVND (reference sequence). The V gene lost 0 bases and the J gene lost 2 bases, with 9 bases spanning the gap.

The table lists this clone with a few counts. The V and J genes are TRBV6-4 and TRBJ2-3, with 7 positions matching TRBD2. V shed 2 bases and J 4 bases; nucleotides not matched to a gene: 6. The CDR3 is 15 amino acids. Germline CDR1 is MRHNA and CDR2 is SNTAGT. CDR3 residues: CASSDGAGDSDTQYF. The CDR3 DNA sequence: TGTGCCAGCAGTGACGGGGCGGGAGACTCAGATACGCAGTATTTT.

The DNA of the CDR3 is TGTGCCAGCCGCGAAGTGGAGGGGTCCTATGGCTACACCTTC. Residues: CASREVEGSYGYTF. This chain joins TRBV2 and TRBJ1-2, with D perhaps matching TRBD1 (5 bases). Between the trimmed V and J ends, which lost 8 bases and 4 bases, there was a span of 17 bases. CDR3 size: 14 residues. CDR1 SNHLY and CDR2 FYNNEI come from the germline V gene.

The gene calls are TRBV4-3 and TRBJ1-1; D is unresolved. Trimming removed 1 base from V and 10 bases from J, with 13 bases in between. CDR1 LGHNA and CDR2 YSLEER come from the germline V gene. The CDR3 length is 13 residues. This CDR3 reads CASSQAQSHRAFF. CDR3 DNA: TGCGCCAGCAGCCAAGCACAGTCACACCGAGCTTTCTTT.

The rearrangement joins TRBV9 to TRBJ2-2; tentatively, D is TRBD1 (6 bases). Germline-derived CDR1 and CDR2 are SGDLS and YYNGEE. V gave up 3 bases and J gave up 2 bases, with 14 bases separating them. This CDR3 spans 16 amino acids. The CDR3 here is CASSEHRTDNTGELFF. The CDR3 DNA reads as TGTGCCAGCAGCGAGCACAGGACAGATAACACCGGGGAGCTGTTTTTT.

The V call is TRBV2, the J call TRBJ2-7; a possible D gene is TRBD1 (6 bases). The V gene's germline CDR1 is SNHLY and CDR2 FYNNEI. This CDR3 contains 14 residues. Trimming pared 2 bases from V and 3 bases from J, leaving 11 bases between. The CDR3 sequence: CASSEQGSGYEQYV. CDR3 DNA sequence: TGTGCCAGCAGTGAACAGGGGTCGGGCTACGAGCAGTACGTC.

The J gene is TRBJ2-3, the V gene TRBV27, with 7 bases identical to TRBD2. Trimming took 2 bases from V and 1 from J; bases not matched to a gene: 6. The CDR3 spans 16 residues. Germline CDR1 MNHEY, CDR2 SMNVEV (reference sequence). CDR3 sequence: CASSLRAGVGTDTQYF. CDR3 in DNA: TGTGCCAGCAGTTTAAGGGCGGGAGTGGGCACAGATACGCAGTATTTT.

The chain recombines TRBV27 with TRBJ1-2; D is unclear. V was trimmed by 2 bases and J by 7 bases, leaving 11 bases between them. Germline lookup yields CDR1 MNHEY and CDR2 SMNVEV (reference sequence). The CDR3 totals 13 residues. For the CDR3, the DNA is TGTGCCAGCAGTTTAGGCAGGTCTTTTGGCTACACCTTC. Protein: CASSLGRSFGYTF.

The chain links TRBV2 to TRBJ2-7, with TRBD1 identical over 10 bases. The CDR3 totals 15 residues. The V gene end was trimmed by 7 bases and the J gene end by 1 base; junction bases not matched to a gene: 7. Germline V lookup: CDR1 SNHLY, CDR2 FYNNEI. The CDR3 sequence: CASTEGTGVSYEQYV. CDR3 bases: TGTGCCAGCACCGAAGGGACAGGGGTTTCCTACGAGCAGTACGTC.

The chain links TRBV27 to TRBJ2-5; no reliable D call. This CDR3 region has 16 residues. Trimming removed 6 bases at V and 5 bases at J, with 22 bases between. Germline V gene lookup returns CDR1 MNHEY and CDR2 SMNVEV (reference sequence). The CDR3, as DNA: TGTGCCAGCAGCCAAAATAGCCTGCCTGACGGGGAGACCCAGTACTTC. It encodes CASSQNSLPDGETQYF.

The chain combines TRBV5-1 with TRBJ2-1; 8 positions match TRBD2. V lost 2 bases, J lost 1 base, and 2 bases stayed unmatched. Germline V gene data show CDR1 as SGHRS and CDR2 as YFSETQ. The CDR3 loop spans 15 amino acids. CDR3 residues: CASSFSGGSYNEQFF. The CDR3 bases are TGCGCCAGCAGCTTCAGCGGGGGTTCCTACAATGAGCAGTTCTTC.

This clone was found a few times. The chain joins TRBV4-1 to TRBJ2-1; D not certain. V was pared by 5 bases and J by 7 bases, with 12 bases between. The CDR3 sequence is 13 residues long. Germline-derived CDR1 and CDR2 are MGHRA and YSYEKL. This CDR3 is CASSEVGLNEQFF. In DNA, the CDR3 is TGCGCCAGCAGCGAGGTTGGGTTGAATGAGCAGTTCTTC.

The J gene is TRBJ2-1, the V gene TRBV30; no clear D gene. The ends were cut back, 3 bases at V and 6 bases at J, with 9 bases in the middle. The CDR3 runs 12 residues. Per germline, CDR1 GTSNPN and CDR2 SVGIG (reference sequence). In DNA form, the CDR3 reads TGTGCCTGGAGCAGGATCCTCAATGAGCAGTTCTTC. It translates to CAWSRILNEQFF. Variable domain in full (rest from reference TRBV30 and TRBJ2-1): SQTIHQWPATLVQPVGSPLSLECTVEGTSNPNLYWYRQAAGRGLQLLFYSVGIGQISSEVPQNLSASRPQDRQFILSSKKLLLSDSGFYLCAWSRILNEQFFGPGTRLTVL.

The chain combines TRBV9 with TRBJ2-2; 8 nucleotides match TRBD1. The germline V gene has CDR1 SGDLS and CDR2 YYNGEE. This CDR3 contains 15 residues. Unmatched junction bases numbered 7, after V lost 1 base and J lost 8 bases. CDR3 protein: CASSVRAGGYGELFF. The CDR3 region has the DNA TGTGCCAGCAGCGTAAGGGCAGGGGGCTATGGGGAGCTGTTTTTT.

DNA of the CDR3: TGTGCCAGCAGCTTAGACTTAGACAGGTTCAGCTCCTACGAGCAGTACGTC. Amino acids: CASSLDLDRFSSYEQYV. The chain has TRBV11-1 and TRBJ2-7, with TRBD1 as a possible D gene (6 bases). The CDR3 spans 17 residues. The V gene's germline CDR1 is SGHAT and CDR2 FQDESV (reference sequence). Deletions cut 1 base from V and 0 bases from J, with 16 bases between.

The rearrangement links TRBV7-9 to TRBJ1-1; 7 nucleotides line up with TRBD1. CDR1 and CDR2 (germline): SEHNR, FQNEAQ (reference sequence). The V and J ends lost 1 base and 1 base, in that order; junction bases with no gene match: 6. This CDR3 is built from 16 residues. CDR3 region: CASSLGTGAPNTEAFF. The CDR3, as DNA: TGTGCCAGCAGCTTAGGAACAGGGGCCCCGAACACTGAAGCTTTCTTT.

This chain links TRBV19 with TRBJ2-1, with TRBD1 identical over 11 bases. The J segment lost 7 bases and the V segment lost 5 bases, leaving 10 bases of the junction unmatched. The CDR3 has 16 residues. Germline CDR1 reads LNHDA; CDR2 reads SQIVND (reference sequence). For the CDR3, the DNA is TGTGCCAGTAGTGTGGGACAGGGGGTAGGAAAAAATGAGCAGTTCTTC. This gives the protein CASSVGQGVGKNEQFF.

The gene calls are TRBV4-2 and TRBJ1-3; no firm D call. Trimming removed 0 bases at V and 0 bases at J, with 9 bases between. In germline, CDR1 is LGHNA, CDR2 YNFKEQ. The CDR3 sequence is 16 residues long. The DNA for the CDR3 is TGTGCCAGCAGCCAAGATCCCAACAGCTCTGGAAACACCATATATTTT. It encodes CASSQDPNSSGNTIYF.